This entry describes one T cell receptor (beta chain). The antigen remains unidentified. Some clones are missing from TCRdb's copy, which holds only in-frame ones; the method was immunoSEQ multiplex PCR. This sample has 1.6 million or so clones, with over 95% found just once. The record originates from a study of shared clonotypes between healthy human individuals. Study background: The study used three CD4 naive, three CD4 memory, two CD8 naive and one CD8 memory plate per donor. Study-wide results and caveats: Sampling involved blood alone; tissue repertoires likely differ.

The sample consisted of naive CD4+ T cells sorted from blood. Subset described: CD45RA+ positively selected. The TCR was taken from a man under 40 in good health.

This CDR3 reads CASSLGLASNEQFF. The CDR3 nucleotides read TGTGCCAGCAGCTTAGGACTAGCGAGCAATGAGCAGTTCTTC. This rearrangement joins TRBV11-2 to TRBJ2-1; 8 nucleotides agree with TRBD2. With V trimmed by 1 base and J by 6 bases, 2 bases remained unmatched. The CDR3 loop spans 14 amino acids. CDR1 is SGHAT and CDR2 is FQNNGV in the germline V gene.